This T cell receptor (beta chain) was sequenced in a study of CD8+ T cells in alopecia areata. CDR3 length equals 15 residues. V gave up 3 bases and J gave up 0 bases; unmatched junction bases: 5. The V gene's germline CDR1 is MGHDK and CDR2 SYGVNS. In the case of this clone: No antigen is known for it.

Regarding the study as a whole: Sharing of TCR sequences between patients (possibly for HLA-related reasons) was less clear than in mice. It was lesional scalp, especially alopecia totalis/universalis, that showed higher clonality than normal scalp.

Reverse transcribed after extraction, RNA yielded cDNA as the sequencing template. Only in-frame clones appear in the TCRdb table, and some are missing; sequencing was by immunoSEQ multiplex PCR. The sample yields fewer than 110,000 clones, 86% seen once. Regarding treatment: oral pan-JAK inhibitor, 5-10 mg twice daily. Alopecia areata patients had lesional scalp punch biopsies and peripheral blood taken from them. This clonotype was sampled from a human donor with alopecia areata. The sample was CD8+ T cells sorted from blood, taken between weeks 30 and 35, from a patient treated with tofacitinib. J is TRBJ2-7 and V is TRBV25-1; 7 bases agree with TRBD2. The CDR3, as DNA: TGTGCCAGCAGTGATCCCGGGGGGAGCTCCTACGAGCAGTACTTC. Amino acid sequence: CASSDPGGSSYEQYF.